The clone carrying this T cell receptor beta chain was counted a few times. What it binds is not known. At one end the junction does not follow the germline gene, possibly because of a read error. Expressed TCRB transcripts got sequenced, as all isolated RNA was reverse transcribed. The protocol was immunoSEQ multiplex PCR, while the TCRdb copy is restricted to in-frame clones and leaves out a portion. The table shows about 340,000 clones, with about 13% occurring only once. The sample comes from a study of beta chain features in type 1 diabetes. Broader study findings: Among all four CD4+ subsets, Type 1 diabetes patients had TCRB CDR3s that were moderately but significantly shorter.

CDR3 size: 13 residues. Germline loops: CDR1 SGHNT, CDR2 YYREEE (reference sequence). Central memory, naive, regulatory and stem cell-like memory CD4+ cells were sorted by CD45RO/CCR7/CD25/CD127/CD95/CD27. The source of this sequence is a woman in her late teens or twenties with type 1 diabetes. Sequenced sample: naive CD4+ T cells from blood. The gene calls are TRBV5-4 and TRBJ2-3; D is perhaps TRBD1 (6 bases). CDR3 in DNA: TGTGCCACCAGCCAGGGGAGCACAGATACGCAGTATTTT. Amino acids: CATSQGSTDTQYF.